A selection of T cell receptor beta chains follows, all from one sample in a study of neurological immune-mediated disorders. MiXCR, run by TCRdb on the 5' RACE reads, gives a single entry per CDR3 protein. The sample shows roughly 60,000 distinct CDR3 sequences, over 9.5% of them seen only once. Sequencing input: PBMCs. The receptors stem from a man aged 55 to 70 in good health. The CDR3 runs from the conserved cysteine through the conserved F or W. D genes are given only for firm matches. The listing skips clone size in some rows; elsewhere it reads once, few, many or a size class.

clone_size,j_call,d_call,v_call,cdr3_nt,cdr3_aa
many,TRBJ1-5,-,TRBV6-2/TRBV6-3,TGTGCCAGCAGTTACGGGGTGAACAATCAGCCCCAGCATTTT,CASSYGVNNQPQHF
-,TRBJ2-5,TRBD1,TRBV6-6,TGTGCCAGCAGTTCCGACAGGGGATTTGAGACCCAGTACTTC,CASSSDRGFETQYF
many,TRBJ1-1,TRBD1,TRBV29-1,TGCAGCGTTGCCGGACAGGTGAGAGTAAGGAACACTGAAGCTTTCTTT,CSVAGQVRVRNTEAFF
many,TRBJ2-5,-,TRBV7-2,TGTGCCAGCAGGAAAGGGGGAGGAGGAGAGACCCAGTACTTC,CASRKGGGGETQYF
many,TRBJ2-7,-,TRBV19,TGTGCCAGTAGGGAGACAGGGAGGAGGTCCTACGAGCAGTACTTC,CASRETGRRSYEQYF
many,TRBJ2-2,TRBD1,TRBV5-1,TGCGCCAGCAGCTCCGGACAGGACACCGGGGAGCTGTTTTTT,CASSSGQDTGELFF
many,TRBJ2-7,TRBD1,TRBV12-3/TRBV12-4,TGTGCCACATCCCAGGACAGGGGCTACGAGCAGTACTTC,CATSQDRGYEQYF
many,TRBJ2-2,TRBD2,TRBV9,TGTGCCAGCAGCCCTGGAACCGGGACTAGCGGGGGAATTACCGGGGAGCTGTTTTTT,CASSPGTGTSGGITGELFF
many,TRBJ2-3,-,TRBV7-2,TGTGCCAGCAGCCCACGTTTGGTCGTGATGGGAGACACAGATACGCAGTATTTT,CASSPRLVVMGDTDTQYF
many,TRBJ1-1,TRBD1,TRBV5-1,TGCGCCAGCAGCTTGATGGACAGGAAGAACACTGAAGCTTTCTTT,CASSLMDRKNTEAFF
many,TRBJ1-5,-,TRBV12-3/TRBV12-4,TGTGCCAGCAGTTTCCATTACTCCGCCTCGGCCGGCAATCAGCCCCAGCATTTT,CASSFHYSASAGNQPQHF
many,TRBJ1-4,TRBD1,TRBV20-1,TGCAGTGCTACGGGACAGGGTGGAGAAAAACTGTTTTTT,CSATGQGGEKLFF
-,TRBJ2-2,TRBD1,TRBV2,TGTGCCAGTGACAGGGGGAAAACCGGGGAGCTGTTTTTT,CASDRGKTGELFF